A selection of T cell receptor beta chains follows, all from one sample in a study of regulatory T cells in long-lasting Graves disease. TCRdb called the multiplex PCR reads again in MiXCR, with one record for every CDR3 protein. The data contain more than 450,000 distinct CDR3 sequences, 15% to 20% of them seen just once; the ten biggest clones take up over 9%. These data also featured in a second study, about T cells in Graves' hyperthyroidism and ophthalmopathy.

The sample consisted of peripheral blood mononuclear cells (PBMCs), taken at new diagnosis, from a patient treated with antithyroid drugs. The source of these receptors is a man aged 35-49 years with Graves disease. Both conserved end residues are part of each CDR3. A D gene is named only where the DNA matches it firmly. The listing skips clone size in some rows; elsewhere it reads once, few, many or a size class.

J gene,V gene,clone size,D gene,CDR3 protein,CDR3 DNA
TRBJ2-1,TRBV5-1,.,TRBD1,CASSSGTGARDEQFF,TGCGCCAGCAGTTCCGGGACAGGGGCAAGAGATGAGCAGTTCTTC
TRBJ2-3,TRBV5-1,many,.,CASSLDQGTDTQYF,TGCGCCAGCAGCTTGGATCAGGGCACAGATACGCAGTATTTT
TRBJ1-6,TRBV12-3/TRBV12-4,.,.,CASSPDSYSPLHF,TGTGCCAGCAGTCCCGACAGCTATTCACCCCTCCACTTT
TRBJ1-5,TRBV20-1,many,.,CSARRGNKVQPQHF,TGCAGTGCTAGGCGGGGCAACAAGGTGCAGCCCCAGCATTTT
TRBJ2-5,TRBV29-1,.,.,CSVTPGAETQYF,TGCAGCGTTACCCCGGGAGCGGAGACCCAGTACTTC
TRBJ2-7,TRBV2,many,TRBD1,CASSLGQGLYEQYF,TGTGCCAGCTCCTTGGGACAGGGTCTCTACGAGCAGTACTTC
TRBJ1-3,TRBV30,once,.,CAWQGGNTIYF,TGTGCCTGGCAGGGAGGAAACACCATATATTTT
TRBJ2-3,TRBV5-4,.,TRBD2,CASSLSSGYTDTQYF,TGTGCCAGCAGCTTATCTAGCGGCTACACAGATACGCAGTATTTT
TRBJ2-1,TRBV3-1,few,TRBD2,CASSQDHLSGMRNEQFF,TGTGCCAGCAGCCAAGACCACTTGAGCGGGATGAGGAATGAGCAGTTCTTC
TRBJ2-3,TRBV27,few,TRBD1,CASSFEGQGTDTQYF,TGTGCCAGCAGTTTTGAAGGACAGGGCACAGATACGCAGTATTTT
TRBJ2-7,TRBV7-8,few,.,CASSLGGGLGSYEQYF,TGTGCCAGCAGCTTAGGGGGCGGCTTGGGCTCCTACGAGCAGTACTTC
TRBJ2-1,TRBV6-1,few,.,CASRNNWYPSSYNEQFF,TGTGCCAGCAGAAACAATTGGTACCCCAGCTCCTACAATGAGCAGTTCTTC
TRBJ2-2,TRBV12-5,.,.,CASSGPFNTGELFF,TGTGCTAGCTCTGGGCCCTTTAACACCGGGGAGCTGTTTTTT
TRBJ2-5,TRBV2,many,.,CASGSGAGETQYF,TGTGCCAGCGGTTCGGGAGCGGGAGAGACCCAGTACTTC
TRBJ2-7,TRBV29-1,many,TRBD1,CSGRTGGYEQYF,TGCAGCGGGCGGACAGGGGGCTACGAGCAGTACTTC
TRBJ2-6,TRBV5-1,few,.,CASSINSGTGANVLTF,TGCGCCAGCAGCATAAACTCAGGGACTGGGGCCAACGTCCTGACTTTC
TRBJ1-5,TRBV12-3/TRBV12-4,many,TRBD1,CASSRTGPSQPQHF,TGTGCCAGCAGTAGGACAGGGCCCTCTCAGCCCCAGCATTTT
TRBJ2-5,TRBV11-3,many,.,CASSFSEGTQYF,TGTGCCAGCAGCTTCAGTGAGGGGACCCAGTACTTC
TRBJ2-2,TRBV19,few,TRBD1,CASKRGTGNTGELFF,TGTGCCAGTAAAAGGGGGACAGGAAACACCGGGGAGCTGTTTTTT
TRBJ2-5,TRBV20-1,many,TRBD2,CSAPLAGGSETQYF,TGCAGTGCCCCCCTAGCGGGAGGGTCCGAGACCCAGTACTTC